The 5 T cell receptor beta chains given below trace back to one sample, sequenced in a study of T cell responses to AZD1222 COVID-19 vaccine. Here immunoSEQ multiplex PCR was the method, and the copy in TCRdb shows in-frame clones only, minus some. The sample yields more than 150,000 clones, about 90% seen once. Sequencing was performed on peripheral blood, taken 28 days after the second AZD1222 dose. The receptors were sampled from an adult who received the AZD1222 COVID-19 vaccine.

The chain combines TRBV4-2 with TRBJ2-1; 7 bases are a match to TRBD2. J was trimmed by 4 bases and V by 3 bases; bases with no gene match: 15. Germline V gives CDR1 LGHNA, CDR2 YNFKEQ. CDR3 length: 18 residues. The CDR3 DNA follows: TGTGCCAGCAGCCATCCGGATGGGGCGGGAGCCGGGTACAATGAGCAGTTCTTC. It translates to CASSHPDGAGAGYNEQFF.

In its sample, this clone was seen once. Here the CDR3 DNA reads TGTGCCAGCAGTGAATCGGGGGGGGCAACTAATGAAAAACTGTTTTTT. Amino acids: CASSESGGATNEKLFF. This chain connects TRBV2 to TRBJ1-4, with D maybe TRBD1 (5 bases). Trimming cost V 2 bases and J 0 bases, with 10 bases left between them. In germline, CDR1 is SNHLY, CDR2 FYNNEI. The CDR3 is made up of 16 amino acids.

The V and J genes are TRBV15 and TRBJ2-1, with a weak D call TRBD2 (5 bases). V was pared by 0 bases and J by 9 bases, with 15 bases between. The length of the CDR3 is 15 residues. The V gene's germline CDR1 is LNHNV and CDR2 YYDKDF (reference sequence). CDR3 sequence reads: CATSRELAREGEQFF. The CDR3 nucleotides read TGTGCCACCAGCAGAGAGCTAGCCCGAGAAGGTGAGCAGTTCTTC.

This clone was recorded once. V gene TRBV28 combines with J gene TRBJ2-4, with a tentative D call TRBD2 (6 bases). The ends were cut back, 1 base at V and 3 bases at J, with 10 bases in the middle. Germline CDR1 and CDR2: MDHEN and SYDVKM. The CDR3 contains 15 residues. Here the CDR3 reads CASSLSRGFKNIQYF. CDR3 sequence (DNA): TGTGCCAGCAGTTTATCACGGGGGTTCAAAAACATTCAGTACTTC. The full variable domain, completed using reference TRBV28 and TRBJ2-4, is DVKVTQSSRYLVKRTGEKVFLECVQDMDHENMFWYRQDPGLGLRLIYFSYDVKMKEKGDIPEGYSVSREKKERFSLILESASTNQTSMYLCASSLSRGFKNIQYFGAGTRLSVL.

This chain connects TRBV28 to TRBJ1-2, with 7 bases fitting TRBD1. The germline V gene encodes CDR1 MDHEN and CDR2 SYDVKM. The CDR3 runs to 15 residues. V trimming: 7 bases; J trimming: 5 bases; junction bases outside the gene matches: 13. Written as DNA, the CDR3 is TGTGCCAGCACCTCGGGGAGGGGGCGCGGGTATGGCTACACCTTC. Protein: CASTSGRGRGYGYTF.